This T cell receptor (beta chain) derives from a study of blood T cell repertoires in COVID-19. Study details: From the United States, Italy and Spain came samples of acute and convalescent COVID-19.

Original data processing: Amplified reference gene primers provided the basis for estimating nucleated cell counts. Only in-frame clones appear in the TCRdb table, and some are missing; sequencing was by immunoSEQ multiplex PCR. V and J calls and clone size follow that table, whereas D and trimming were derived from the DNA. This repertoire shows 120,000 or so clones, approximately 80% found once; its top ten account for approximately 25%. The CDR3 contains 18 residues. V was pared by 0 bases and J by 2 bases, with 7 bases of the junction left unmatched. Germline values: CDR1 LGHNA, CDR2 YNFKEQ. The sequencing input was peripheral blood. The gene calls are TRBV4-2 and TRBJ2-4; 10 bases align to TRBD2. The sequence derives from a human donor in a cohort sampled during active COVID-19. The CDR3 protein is CASSQEVSGGLSKNIQYF. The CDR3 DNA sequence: TGTGCCAGCAGCCAAGAGGTTAGCGGGGGGTTGTCCAAAAACATTCAGTACTTC.